This T cell receptor beta chain was identified in a study of T cell changes during pregnancy in multiple sclerosis. Germline CDR1 is SGHRS and CDR2 is YFSETQ. The V gene end was trimmed by 0 bases and the J gene end by 7 bases; junction bases not matched to a gene: 7. The CDR3 extends over 16 amino acids. Profiling relied on immunoSEQ multiplex PCR, and the TCRdb table lists in-frame clones only, not all of them. The sample includes about 63,000 clones, about 94% seen only once; the top ten take 3% to 4%. The V gene is TRBV5-1, the J gene TRBJ2-5; 12 bases map to TRBD1. The material sequenced was CD8+ T cells from peripheral blood mononuclear cells, taken in the second trimester of pregnancy. The sequence derives from a female donor with multiple sclerosis, enrolled in a pregnancy study. The CDR3 region is CASSLEGTGGGRTQYF. The CDR3 region has the DNA TGCGCCAGCAGCTTGGAAGGGACAGGGGGCGGAAGGACCCAGTACTTC.